The present T cell receptor beta chain was sequenced within a study of OX40 agonist ivuxolimab in advanced cancers. The wider study: Dose-escalation subjects each had hepatocellular carcinoma, melanoma, renal cell or head and neck cancer. Participants, approximately 83% male, averaged approximately 65 years of age, ranging from 23 to 79. Two patients with cutaneous melanoma and one with hepatocellular carcinoma, three in total, showed partial responses.

Produced via immunoSEQ multiplex PCR; TCRdb's table is partial and in-frame only. The table records some 99,000 clones, 90% of them present only once. Germline V CDR1 and CDR2: MRHNA, SNTAGT. V shed 4 bases, J shed 1 base, and the junction held 3 bases outside the gene matches. This CDR3 is 16 amino acids long. The clonotype originates from an adult with an advanced solid tumor such as melanoma, head and neck, liver or kidney cancer. The sequenced sample was CD4+ or CD8+ T cells sorted from blood, obtained in a trial of the OX40 agonist ivuxolimab. The rearrangement uses TRBV6-4 and TRBJ2-2; TRBD2 agrees at 10 bases. The CDR3 DNA sequence: TGTGCCAGCAGTGTCGGACTAGCGGAGAACACCGGGGAGCTGTTTTTT. This codes for CASSVGLAENTGELFF.